One sample yielded the 4 T cell receptor beta chains listed below, sequenced in a study of cytomegalovirus exposure and HLA in healthy donors. 13 Jbeta primers and 60 Vbeta primers were used for the PCR. The repertoire was sequenced with immunoSEQ multiplex PCR; TCRdb's copy has only in-frame clones and lacks some. Here the sample spans 150,000 to 200,000 clones, approximately 76% being singletons. Sequenced: PBMCs. The receptors originated from a man aged 55 to 69 in good health and CMV-seronegative.

V gene TRBV7-2 combines with J gene TRBJ2-7, with 9 bases identical to TRBD1. The V gene end was trimmed by 6 bases and the J gene end by 6 bases; junction bases not matched to a gene: 3. This CDR3 contains 12 residues. Germline V gene sequence: CDR1 SGHTA, CDR2 FQGNSA. Here the CDR3 DNA reads TGTGCCAGCAGTGAACAGGGGGCCGAGCAGTACTTC. It translates to CASSEQGAEQYF.

The gene calls are TRBV10-3 and TRBJ1-2, with 9 bases that match TRBD1. Germline V gene data show CDR1 as ENHRY and CDR2 as SYGVKD. The CDR3 loop spans 15 amino acids. The J segment lost 0 bases and the V segment lost 2 bases, leaving 1 base of the junction unmatched. The CDR3 bases are TGTGCCATCAGTGAGGGGGACAGGGCTAACTATGGCTACACCTTC. Translated, it gives CAISEGDRANYGYTF.

The V and J genes are TRBV7-9 and TRBJ2-3; the D gene is possibly TRBD2 (6 bases). Trimming left V 3 bases short and J 0 bases short, with 13 bases between. Germline CDR1 and CDR2: SEHNR and FQNEAQ (reference sequence). The length of the CDR3 is 16 residues. This chain's CDR3 is CASSFRGASSTDTQYF. CDR3 coding DNA: TGTGCCAGCAGCTTCCGCGGGGCCTCTAGCACAGATACGCAGTATTTT.

The table lists this clone with a few counts. The chain couples TRBV6-1 to TRBJ2-7; 9 bases fit TRBD2. V lost 1 base to trimming and J lost 0 bases; unmatched junction nucleotides: 4. Germline CDR1 and CDR2: MNHNS and SASEGT. The length of the CDR3 is 16 residues. CDR3 DNA: TGTGCCAGCAGTGAAGTGGCTAGCGGGACCTCCTACGAGCAGTACTTC. Its protein product is CASSEVASGTSYEQYF.